This T cell receptor beta chain was observed in a study of blood T cell repertoires in COVID-19. Study-wide background: COVID-19 samples collected from the United States, Italy and Spain covered acute and convalescent phases. T cells, B-cell-depleted T cells, or PBMCs supplied cDNA or gDNA.

Authors' processing steps: Amplification of reference gene primers provided the estimated nucleated cell counts. TCRdb's copy holds only in-frame clones and misses some; the assay was immunoSEQ multiplex PCR. Clone size and V and J calls were adopted from that table, with D and trimming inferred from the DNA. The repertoire includes approximately 70,000 clones, 87% of them detected once, and about 6.6% sits in the top ten. Germline CDR1 and CDR2: KGHSH and LQKENI. V was clipped by 2 bases and J by 6 bases; unmatched bases: 5. The CDR3 consists of 14 residues. The clonotype originates from a man over 45 with active COVID-19. The source material was peripheral blood. The rearrangement uses TRBV18 and TRBJ1-2; TRBD1 matches 8 bases. Here the CDR3 reads CASSPKTGDDGYTF. CDR3 DNA: TGTGCCAGCTCACCAAAGACAGGGGACGATGGCTACACCTTC.